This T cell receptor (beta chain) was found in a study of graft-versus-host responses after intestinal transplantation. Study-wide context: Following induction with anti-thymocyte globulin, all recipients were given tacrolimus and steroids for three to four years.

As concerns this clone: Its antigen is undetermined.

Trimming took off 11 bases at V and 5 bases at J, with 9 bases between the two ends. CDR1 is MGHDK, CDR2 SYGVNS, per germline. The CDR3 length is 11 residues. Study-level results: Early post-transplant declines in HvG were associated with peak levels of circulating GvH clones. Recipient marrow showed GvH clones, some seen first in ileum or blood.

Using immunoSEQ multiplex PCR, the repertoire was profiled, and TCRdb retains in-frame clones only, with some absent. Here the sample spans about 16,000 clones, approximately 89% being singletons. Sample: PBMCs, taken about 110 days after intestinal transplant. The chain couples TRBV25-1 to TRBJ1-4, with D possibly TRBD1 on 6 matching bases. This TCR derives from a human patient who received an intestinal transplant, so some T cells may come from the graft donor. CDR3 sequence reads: CASRGNEKLFF. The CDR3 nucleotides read TGTGCCTCCAGGGGAAATGAAAAACTGTTTTTT. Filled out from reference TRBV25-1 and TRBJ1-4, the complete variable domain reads EADIYQTPRYLVIGTGKKITLECSQTMGHDKMYWYQQDPGMELHLIHYSYGVNSTEKGDLSSESTVSRIRTEHFPLTLESARPSHTSQYLCASRGNEKLFFGSGTQLSVL.